The 18 T cell receptor beta chains below all came from one sample that was sequenced in a study of blood T cell repertoires in COVID-19. Profiled with immunoSEQ multiplex PCR; TCRdb holds only in-frame clones, not every one. The table lists 250,000 to 300,000 clones, 89% of them singletons, with 1.7% in the top ten. The sequenced material came from PBMCs or T cells enriched from blood (not recorded which). These receptors all stem from a middle-aged woman who had recovered from COVID-19.

The chain links TRBV4-1 to TRBJ1-3, with 11 bases identical to TRBD1. Trimming cost V 4 bases and J 3 bases; bases outside gene matches: 8. CDR1 and CDR2 (germline): MGHRA, YSYEKL. The CDR3 is made up of 17 amino acids. The CDR3 DNA is TGCGCCAGCAGCCGCTTAGGACAGGGGGCGCGTGGAAACACCATATATTTT. The encoded protein is CASSRLGQGARGNTIYF.

This chain joins TRBV27 and TRBJ1-1, with D tentatively TRBD1 (6 bases). The CDR3 covers 15 residues. The germline CDR1 and CDR2 sequences are MNHEY and SMNVEV (reference sequence). Trimming removed 5 bases from V and 0 bases from J, with 13 bases in between. The CDR3 loop reads CASSPGRGMNTEAFF. The CDR3 nucleotides are TGTGCCAGCAGTCCCGGCAGGGGAATGAACACTGAAGCTTTCTTT.

This clone was counted a few times. V is TRBV6-4 and J is TRBJ1-1, with 8 bases identical to TRBD1. Germline CDR1 and CDR2: MRHNA and SNTAGT. The V segment lost 3 bases and the J segment 5 bases; nucleotides outside the gene matches: 8. The CDR3 spans 15 residues. The DNA for the CDR3 is TGTGCCAGCAGTGAAAGGTCAGGGGGCAATACTGAAGCTTTCTTT. Encoded protein: CASSERSGGNTEAFF.

The rearrangement uses TRBV5-1 and TRBJ2-3; TRBD2 matches at 15 bases. The CDR3 has 14 residues. Germline CDR1 reads SGHRS; CDR2 reads YFSETQ. The V and J ends lost 0 bases and 14 bases, in that order; junction bases with no gene match: 4. The CDR3 sequence is CASSLGTSGRAAYF. The DNA for the CDR3 is TGCGCCAGCAGCTTGGGGACTAGCGGGAGGGCCGCGTATTTT.

This clone was recorded only once. V and J are TRBV19 and TRBJ1-1; D not certain. The CDR3 runs 13 residues. The germline V gene encodes CDR1 LNHDA and CDR2 SQIVND (reference sequence). Trimming took 6 bases from V and 3 from J, leaving 11 bases between them. CDR3 DNA: TGTGCCAGTAGCTACCGCCTTGACACTGAAGCTTTCTTT. It yields the protein CASSYRLDTEAFF.

The gene calls are TRBV5-3 and TRBJ1-5; maybe TRBD1 (5 bases). TRBV5-3 is placed among ORFs of uncertain function. The CDR3 is 17 amino acids. V lost 5 bases and J 4 bases, leaving 22 bases between the germline ends. This CDR3 is CARSCSGGGNQNQPQHF. The CDR3 DNA reads TGTGCCAGAAGTTGTTCCGGGGGAGGTAATCAAAATCAGCCCCAGCATTTT.

This sequence joins TRBV5-1 and TRBJ2-3; 7 nucleotides line up with TRBD2. The CDR3 runs to 15 residues. J was trimmed by 4 bases and V by 2 bases; bases with no gene match: 7. Germline V lookup: CDR1 SGHRS, CDR2 YFSETQ. The CDR3 is CASSLGSGAPDTQYF. Here the CDR3 DNA reads TGCGCCAGCAGCTTAGGGAGCGGGGCCCCAGATACGCAGTATTTT.

The V call is TRBV5-1, the J call TRBJ1-5, with D unclear. The CDR3 is 15 residues long. Germline lookup yields CDR1 SGHRS and CDR2 YFSETQ. V was cut by 2 bases and J by 3 bases, with 12 bases left in between. CDR3 sequence (DNA): TGCGCCAGCAGCTTAGAGGGCTCAACCAATCAGCCCCAGCATTTT. Amino acid sequence: CASSLEGSTNQPQHF. The whole variable domain, filled in from reference TRBV5-1 and TRBJ1-5, reads KAGVTQTPRYLIKTRGQQVTLSCSPISGHRSVSWYQQTPGQGLQFLFEYFSETQRNKGNFPGRFSGRQFSNSRSEMNVSTLELGDSALYLCASSLEGSTNQPQHFGDGTRLSIL.

This rearrangement joins TRBV5-4 to TRBJ2-3; TRBD2 matches 9 bases. Looked up from germline, CDR1 is SGHNT and CDR2 is YYREEE (reference sequence). The CDR3 covers 16 residues. Trimming at V came to 0 bases and at J to 3 bases, leaving 5 bases not matched to a gene. The CDR3 reads CASSLEVAGATDTQYF. The CDR3 nucleotides are TGTGCCAGCAGCTTGGAGGTAGCGGGGGCTACAGATACGCAGTATTTT.

The chain combines TRBV5-1 with TRBJ1-3; a weak D match, TRBD1 (6 bases). The V end was cut by 0 bases, the J end by 0 bases, with 13 bases between. Germline CDR1 and CDR2: SGHRS and YFSETQ. This CDR3 has 17 amino acids. The CDR3 DNA follows: TGCGCCAGCAGCTTGGGGGGCGGACAGATCTCTGGAAACACCATATATTTT. Translated: CASSLGGGQISGNTIYF. The complete variable domain, with remaining parts taken from reference TRBV5-1 and TRBJ1-3, reads KAGVTQTPRYLIKTRGQQVTLSCSPISGHRSVSWYQQTPGQGLQFLFEYFSETQRNKGNFPGRFSGRQFSNSRSEMNVSTLELGDSALYLCASSLGGGQISGNTIYFGEGSWLTVV.

V and J are TRBV5-5 and TRBJ2-2; D might be TRBD1 (6 bases). Deletions cut 4 bases from V and 6 bases from J, with 16 bases between. Germline-derived CDR1 and CDR2 are SGHKS and YYEKEE (reference sequence). The CDR3 is 15 amino acids. The CDR3 here is CASSPLQGFPGELFF. The CDR3 region has the DNA TGTGCCAGCAGCCCCCTACAGGGTTTCCCCGGGGAGCTGTTTTTT. The entire variable domain, with the rest obtained from reference TRBV5-5 and TRBJ2-2, is as follows: DAGVTQSPTHLIKTRGQQVTLRCSPISGHKSVSWYQQVLGQGPQFIFQYYEKEERGRGNFPDRFSARQFPNYSSELNVNALLLGDSALYLCASSPLQGFPGELFFGEGSRLTVL.

The genes are TRBV19 and TRBJ1-2, with no clear D. The ends were cut back, 1 base at V and 7 bases at J, with 10 bases in the middle. The germline gives CDR1 LNHDA, CDR2 SQIVND (reference sequence). The CDR3 is 13 amino acids. As DNA, the CDR3 is TGTGCCAGTAGTATAGTACAGCTTGGTGGCTACACCTTC. Translating gives CASSIVQLGGYTF.

The rearrangement uses TRBV19 and TRBJ1-5, with 8 bases matching TRBD1. Losses at the gene ends were 6 bases for V and 0 bases for J; bases not matched to a gene: 10. Germline CDR1 reads LNHDA; CDR2 reads SQIVND (reference sequence). The CDR3 contains 17 residues. As DNA, the CDR3 is TGTGCCAGTAGCCTAAGAGCAGGGGGCTATAGCAATCAGCCCCAGCATTTT. Its protein product is CASSLRAGGYSNQPQHF.

The chain links TRBV30 to TRBJ2-1; D possibly corresponds to TRBD1 (6 bases). From germline, CDR1 is GTSNPN and CDR2 SVGIG (reference sequence). The CDR3 covers 13 residues. The V and J ends lost 3 bases and 8 bases respectively, with 14 bases between them. The CDR3 loop is CAWRQQGDHEQFF. DNA for the CDR3: TGTGCCTGGAGGCAACAGGGTGACCATGAGCAGTTCTTC.

V and J are TRBV18 and TRBJ1-2; 8 nucleotides align to TRBD1. The CDR3 has 14 amino acids. Per germline, CDR1 KGHSH and CDR2 LQKENI. V shed 3 bases, J shed 3 bases, and the junction held 3 bases outside the gene matches. CDR3 residues: CASSPDRGHYGYTF. The CDR3, as DNA: TGTGCCAGCTCACCTGACAGGGGACACTATGGCTACACCTTC.

The rearrangement uses TRBV7-6 and TRBJ1-3, with TRBD1 matching over 7 bases. Germline assignment: CDR1 SGHVS and CDR2 FNYEAQ. Germline trimming cut 1 base from V and 3 bases from J; bases unmatched to any gene: 9. This CDR3 has 17 amino acids. As DNA, the CDR3 is TGTGCCAGCAGCTTAGAGGGGGCAGGGTCGGGTGGAAACACCATATATTTT. Its translation: CASSLEGAGSGGNTIYF.

The V call is TRBV11-2, the J call TRBJ2-7, with a weak D call TRBD1 (6 bases). Germline V gives CDR1 SGHAT, CDR2 FQNNGV. This CDR3 contains 15 residues. V was pared by 0 bases and J by 7 bases, with 16 bases between. The CDR3 sequence is CASSLDPAGVGEQYF. The CDR3, as DNA: TGTGCCAGCAGCTTAGATCCGGCAGGGGTCGGGGAGCAGTACTTC.

The chain joins TRBV4-1 to TRBJ1-4; 7 positions agree with TRBD1. J lost 0 bases, V lost 5 bases, and 3 bases had no gene match. CDR3 length: 15 amino acids. Germline V gene sequence: CDR1 MGHRA, CDR2 YSYEKL. DNA of the CDR3: TGCGCCAGCAGCGGGGACAGCTCAACTAATGAAAAACTGTTTTTT. Protein product: CASSGDSSTNEKLFF.